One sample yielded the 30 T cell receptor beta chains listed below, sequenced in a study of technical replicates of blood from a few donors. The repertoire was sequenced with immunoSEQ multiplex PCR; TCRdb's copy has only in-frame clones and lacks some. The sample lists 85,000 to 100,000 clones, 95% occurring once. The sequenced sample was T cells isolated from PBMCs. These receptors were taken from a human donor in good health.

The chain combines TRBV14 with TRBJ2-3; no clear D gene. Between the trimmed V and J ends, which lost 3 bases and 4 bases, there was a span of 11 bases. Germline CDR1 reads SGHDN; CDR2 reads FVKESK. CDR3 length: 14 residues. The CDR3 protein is CASSQARFPDTQYF. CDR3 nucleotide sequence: TGTGCCAGCAGCCAGGCGAGGTTCCCAGATACGCAGTATTTT.

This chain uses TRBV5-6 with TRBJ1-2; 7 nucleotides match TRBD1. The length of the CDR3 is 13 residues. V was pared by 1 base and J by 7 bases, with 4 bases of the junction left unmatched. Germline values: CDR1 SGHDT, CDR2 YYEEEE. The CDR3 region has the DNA TGTGCCAGCAGCTTGTGGGGGACAGCTGGCTACACCTTC. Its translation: CASSLWGTAGYTF.

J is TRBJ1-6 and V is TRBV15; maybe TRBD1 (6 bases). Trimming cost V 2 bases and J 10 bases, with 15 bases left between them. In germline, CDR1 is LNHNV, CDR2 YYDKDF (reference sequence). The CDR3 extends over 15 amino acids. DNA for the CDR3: TGTGCCACCAGCAGAAACAGGGAATTGACGTCACCCCTCCACTTT. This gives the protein CATSRNRELTSPLHF.

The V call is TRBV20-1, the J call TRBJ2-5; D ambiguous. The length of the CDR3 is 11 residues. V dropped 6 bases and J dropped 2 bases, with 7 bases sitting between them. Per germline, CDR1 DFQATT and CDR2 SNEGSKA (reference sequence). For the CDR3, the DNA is TGCAGTGCCGACGGGCAAGAGACCCAGTACTTC. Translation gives CSADGQETQYF.

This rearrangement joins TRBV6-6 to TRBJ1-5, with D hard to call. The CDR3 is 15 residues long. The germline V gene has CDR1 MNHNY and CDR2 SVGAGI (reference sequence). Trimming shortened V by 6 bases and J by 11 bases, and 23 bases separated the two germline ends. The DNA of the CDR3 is TGTGCCAGCAGAGCACAGACGGGGTCCCTCGTGGCCCAGCATTTT. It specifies CASRAQTGSLVAQHF.

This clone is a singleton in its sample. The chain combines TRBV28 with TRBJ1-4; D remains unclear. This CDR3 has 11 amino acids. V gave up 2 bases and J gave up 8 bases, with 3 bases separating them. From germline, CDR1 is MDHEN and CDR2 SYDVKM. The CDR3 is CASSLREKLFF. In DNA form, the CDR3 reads TGTGCCAGCAGTTTACGGGAAAAACTGTTTTTT. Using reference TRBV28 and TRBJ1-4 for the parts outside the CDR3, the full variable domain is DVKVTQSSRYLVKRTGEKVFLECVQDMDHENMFWYRQDPGLGLRLIYFSYDVKMKEKGDIPEGYSVSREKKERFSLILESASTNQTSMYLCASSLREKLFFGSGTQLSVL.

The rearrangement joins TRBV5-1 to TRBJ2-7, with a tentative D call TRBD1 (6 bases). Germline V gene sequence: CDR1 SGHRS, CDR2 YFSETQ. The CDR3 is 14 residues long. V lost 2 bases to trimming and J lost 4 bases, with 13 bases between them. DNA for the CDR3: TGCGCCAGCAGCTTAAAGGGGGACCCGTACGAGCAGTACTTC. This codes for CASSLKGDPYEQYF.

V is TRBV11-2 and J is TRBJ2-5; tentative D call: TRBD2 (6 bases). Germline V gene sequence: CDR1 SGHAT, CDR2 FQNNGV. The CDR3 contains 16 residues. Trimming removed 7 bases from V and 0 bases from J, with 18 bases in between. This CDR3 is CASTLELATYQETQYF. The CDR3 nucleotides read TGTGCCAGCACCCTAGAACTAGCCACCTACCAAGAGACCCAGTACTTC.

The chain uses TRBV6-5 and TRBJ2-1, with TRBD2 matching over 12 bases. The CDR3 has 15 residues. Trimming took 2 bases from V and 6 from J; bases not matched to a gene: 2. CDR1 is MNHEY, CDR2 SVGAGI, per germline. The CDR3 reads CASSYGLAGLNEQFF. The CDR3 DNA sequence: TGTGCCAGCAGTTACGGACTAGCGGGGCTCAATGAGCAGTTCTTC.

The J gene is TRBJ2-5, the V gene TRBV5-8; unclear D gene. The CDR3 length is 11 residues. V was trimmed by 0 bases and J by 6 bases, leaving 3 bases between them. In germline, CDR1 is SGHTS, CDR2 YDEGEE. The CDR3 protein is CASSLGQTQYF. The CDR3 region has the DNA TGTGCCAGCAGCTTGGGGCAGACCCAGTACTTC.

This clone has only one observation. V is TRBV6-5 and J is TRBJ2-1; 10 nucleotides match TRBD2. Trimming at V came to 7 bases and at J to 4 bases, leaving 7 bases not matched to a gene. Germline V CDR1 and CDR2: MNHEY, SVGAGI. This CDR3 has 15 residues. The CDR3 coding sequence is TGTGCCAGCACCATCTCTAGCGGGGGATACAATGAGCAGTTCTTC. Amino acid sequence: CASTISSGGYNEQFF.

The CDR3 bases are TGCGCCAGCAGCTTGGGACTAGCGGGCCCGTACAATGAGCAGTTCTTC. The encoded protein is CASSLGLAGPYNEQFF. This chain links TRBV5-1 with TRBJ2-1; 10 bases fit TRBD2. V trimming: 0 bases; J trimming: 4 bases; junction bases outside the gene matches: 4. CDR1 is SGHRS, CDR2 YFSETQ, per germline. The CDR3 has 16 residues.

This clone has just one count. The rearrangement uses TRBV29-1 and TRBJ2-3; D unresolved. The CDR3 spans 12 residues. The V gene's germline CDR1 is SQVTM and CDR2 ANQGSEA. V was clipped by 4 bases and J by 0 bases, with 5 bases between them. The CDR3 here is CSVAPSTDTQYF. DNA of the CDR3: TGCAGCGTTGCCCCTAGCACAGATACGCAGTATTTT.

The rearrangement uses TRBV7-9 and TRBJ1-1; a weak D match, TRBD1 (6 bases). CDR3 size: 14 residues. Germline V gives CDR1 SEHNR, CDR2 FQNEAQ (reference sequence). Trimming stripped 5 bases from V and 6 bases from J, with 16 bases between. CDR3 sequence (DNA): TGTGCCAGCAGCCCTGCGGGGGGGCGCGCTGAAGCTTTCTTT. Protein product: CASSPAGGRAEAFF.

This CDR3 is CASSLGSTSGTDTQYF. In DNA form, the CDR3 reads TGTGCCAGCAGCTTGGGATCGACTAGCGGCACAGATACGCAGTATTTT. The genes are TRBV5-8 and TRBJ2-3, with TRBD2 identical over 8 bases. The CDR3 runs to 16 residues. Germline V gene sequence: CDR1 SGHTS, CDR2 YDEGEE. The V and J ends lost 0 bases and 1 base, in that order; junction bases with no gene match: 4.

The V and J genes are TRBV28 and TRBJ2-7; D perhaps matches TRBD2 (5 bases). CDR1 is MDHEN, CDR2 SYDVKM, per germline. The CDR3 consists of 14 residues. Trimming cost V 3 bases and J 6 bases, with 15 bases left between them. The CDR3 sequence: CASSFSGSVGEQYF. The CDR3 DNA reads TGTGCCAGCAGTTTTTCAGGTAGCGTCGGCGAGCAGTACTTC.

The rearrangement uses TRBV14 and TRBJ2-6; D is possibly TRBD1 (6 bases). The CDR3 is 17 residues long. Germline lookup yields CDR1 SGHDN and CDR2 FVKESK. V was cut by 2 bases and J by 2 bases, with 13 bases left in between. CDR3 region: CASSQNTGFPGANVLTF. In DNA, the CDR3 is TGTGCCAGCAGCCAAAATACAGGGTTCCCTGGGGCCAACGTCCTGACTTTC.

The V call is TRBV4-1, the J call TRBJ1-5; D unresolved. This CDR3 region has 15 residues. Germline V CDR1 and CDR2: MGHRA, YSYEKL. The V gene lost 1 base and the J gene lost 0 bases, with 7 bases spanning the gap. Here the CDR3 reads CASSQGEYSNQPQHF. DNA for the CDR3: TGCGCCAGCAGCCAAGGGGAGTATAGCAATCAGCCCCAGCATTTT.

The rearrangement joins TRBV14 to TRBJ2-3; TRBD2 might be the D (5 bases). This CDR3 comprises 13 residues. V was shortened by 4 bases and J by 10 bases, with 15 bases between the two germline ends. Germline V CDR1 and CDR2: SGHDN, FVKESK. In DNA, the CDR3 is TGTGCCAGCAGCCCATTTGCGGGTGTGGCGCAGTATTTT. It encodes CASSPFAGVAQYF.

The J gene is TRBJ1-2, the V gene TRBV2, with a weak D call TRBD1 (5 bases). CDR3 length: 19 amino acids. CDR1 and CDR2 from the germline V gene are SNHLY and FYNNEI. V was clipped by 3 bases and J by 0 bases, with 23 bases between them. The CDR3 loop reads CASSELVGTGALTNYGYTF. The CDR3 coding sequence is TGTGCCAGCAGTGAGTTGGTAGGGACGGGAGCCCTCACTAACTATGGCTACACCTTC.

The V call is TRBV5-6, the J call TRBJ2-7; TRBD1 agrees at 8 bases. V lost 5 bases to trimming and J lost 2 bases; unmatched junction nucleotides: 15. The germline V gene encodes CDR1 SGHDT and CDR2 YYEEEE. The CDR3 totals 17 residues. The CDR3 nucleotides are TGTGCCAGCAGACCGGGACAGGCGTTCTCACCAACCTACGAGCAGTACTTC. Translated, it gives CASRPGQAFSPTYEQYF. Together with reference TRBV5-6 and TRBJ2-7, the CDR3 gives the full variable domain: DAGVTQSPTHLIKTRGQQVTLRCSPKSGHDTVSWYQQALGQGPQFIFQYYEEEERQRGNFPDRFSGHQFPNYSSELNVNALLLGDSALYLCASRPGQAFSPTYEQYFGPGTRLTVT.

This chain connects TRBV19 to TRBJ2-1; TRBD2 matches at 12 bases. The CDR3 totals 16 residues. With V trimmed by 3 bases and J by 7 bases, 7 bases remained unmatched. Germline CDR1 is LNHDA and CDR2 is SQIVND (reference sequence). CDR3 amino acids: CASSILTSGGMNEQFF. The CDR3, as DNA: TGTGCCAGTAGTATTCTCACTAGCGGGGGGATGAATGAGCAGTTCTTC.

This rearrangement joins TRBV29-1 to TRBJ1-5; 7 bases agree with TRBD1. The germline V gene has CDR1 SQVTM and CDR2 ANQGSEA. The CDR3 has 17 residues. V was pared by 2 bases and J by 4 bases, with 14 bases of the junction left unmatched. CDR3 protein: CSVESQKGGRWNQPQHF. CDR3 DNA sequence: TGCAGCGTTGAATCTCAGAAAGGGGGCCGGTGGAATCAGCCCCAGCATTTT.

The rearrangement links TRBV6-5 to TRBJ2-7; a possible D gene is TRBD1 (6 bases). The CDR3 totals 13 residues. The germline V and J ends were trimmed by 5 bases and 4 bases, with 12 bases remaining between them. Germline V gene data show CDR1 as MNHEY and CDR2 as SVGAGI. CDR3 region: CASSRDRGYEQYF. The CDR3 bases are TGTGCCAGCAGTCGCGATAGGGGGTACGAGCAGTACTTC.

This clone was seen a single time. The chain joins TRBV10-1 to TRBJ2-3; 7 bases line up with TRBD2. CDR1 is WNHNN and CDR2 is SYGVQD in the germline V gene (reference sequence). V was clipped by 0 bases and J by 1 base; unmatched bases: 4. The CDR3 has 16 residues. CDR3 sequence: CASSESGGARTDTQYF. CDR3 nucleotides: TGCGCCAGCAGTGAGTCGGGAGGGGCCCGCACAGATACGCAGTATTTT.

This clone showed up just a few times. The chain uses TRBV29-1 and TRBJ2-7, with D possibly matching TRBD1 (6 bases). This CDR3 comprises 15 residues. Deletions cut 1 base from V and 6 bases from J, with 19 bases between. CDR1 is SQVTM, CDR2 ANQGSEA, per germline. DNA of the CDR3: TGCAGCGTTGAAGGGGTATCGGACAGTACTTTCGAGCAGTACTTC. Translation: CSVEGVSDSTFEQYF.

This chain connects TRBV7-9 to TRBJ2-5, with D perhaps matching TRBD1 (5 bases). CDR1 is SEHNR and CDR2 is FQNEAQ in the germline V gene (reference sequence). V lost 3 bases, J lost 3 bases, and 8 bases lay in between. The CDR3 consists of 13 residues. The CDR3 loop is CASSFNRKETQYF. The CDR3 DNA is TGTGCCAGCAGCTTCAACAGGAAAGAGACCCAGTACTTC. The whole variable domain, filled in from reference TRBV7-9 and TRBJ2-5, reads DTGVSQNPRHKITKRGQNVTFRCDPISEHNRLYWYRQTLGQGPEFLTYFQNEAQLEKSRLLSDRFSAERPKGSFSTLEIQRTEQGDSAMYLCASSFNRKETQYFGPGTRLLVL.

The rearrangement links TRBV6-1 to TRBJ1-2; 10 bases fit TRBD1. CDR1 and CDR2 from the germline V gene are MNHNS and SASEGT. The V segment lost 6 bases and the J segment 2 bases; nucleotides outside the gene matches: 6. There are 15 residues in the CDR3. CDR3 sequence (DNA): TGTGCCAGCAGCCGAGGGACAGGGGTCAACTATGGCTACACCTTC. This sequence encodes CASSRGTGVNYGYTF.

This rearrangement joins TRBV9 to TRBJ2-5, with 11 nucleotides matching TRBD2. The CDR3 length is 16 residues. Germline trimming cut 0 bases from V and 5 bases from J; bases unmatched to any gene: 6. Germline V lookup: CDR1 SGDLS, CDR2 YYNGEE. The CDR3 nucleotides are TGTGCCAGCAGCGTAGGCCTGACTAGCGGGATGGAGACCCAGTACTTC. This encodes CASSVGLTSGMETQYF.

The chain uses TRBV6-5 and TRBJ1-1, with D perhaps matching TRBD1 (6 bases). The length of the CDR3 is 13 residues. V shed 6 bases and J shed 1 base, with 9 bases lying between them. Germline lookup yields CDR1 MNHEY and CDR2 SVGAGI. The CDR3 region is CASRDRSNTEAFF. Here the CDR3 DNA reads TGTGCCAGCAGAGACAGGTCGAACACTGAAGCTTTCTTT.